These 27 T cell receptor beta chains share one sample of origin, sequenced in a study of early stage breast cancer tumors. The protocol was immunoSEQ multiplex PCR, while the TCRdb copy is restricted to in-frame clones and leaves out a portion. The repertoire consists of more than 65,000 clones, with approximately 84% occurring once and the leading ten covering 4.7%. The sample comprised blood. These TCRs come from a person aged 40-50 years with breast cancer.

The V call is TRBV25-1, the J call TRBJ2-2; TRBD2 matches at 7 bases. Germline V lookup: CDR1 MGHDK, CDR2 SYGVNS. This CDR3 has 12 amino acids. The junction had 4 bases not matched to a gene; V was cut back by 7 bases and J by 8 bases. The CDR3 bases are TGTGCCAGCACGGGGGGATCAGGGGAGCTGTTTTTT. Encoded protein: CASTGGSGELFF.

The genes are TRBV9 and TRBJ2-3, with a tentative D call TRBD1 (5 bases). CDR1 is SGDLS, CDR2 YYNGEE, per germline. CDR3 size: 13 residues. The V and J ends lost 0 bases and 6 bases respectively, with 8 bases between them. CDR3 nucleotide sequence: TGTGCCAGCAGCGTAGACCAGGGCGATACGCAGTATTTT. Protein: CASSVDQGDTQYF.

This clone was counted once. DNA for the CDR3: TGTGCCAGCAGCTTAGGTAGAAGGGGGACCTACGAGCAGTACTTC. It yields the protein CASSLGRRGTYEQYF. The V gene is TRBV13, the J gene TRBJ2-7, with D perhaps matching TRBD1 (6 bases). Germline loops: CDR1 PRHDT, CDR2 FYEKMQ (reference sequence). The V and J ends lost 0 bases and 2 bases respectively, with 11 bases between them. This CDR3 is built from 15 residues.

This clone appeared a single time. V gene TRBV10-2 combines with J gene TRBJ1-5; the match to TRBD1 covers 7 bases. Trimming cost V 9 bases and J 4 bases; bases outside gene matches: 9. This CDR3 has 14 amino acids. Germline V CDR1 and CDR2: WSHSY, SAAADI. The CDR3 DNA sequence: TGCGCCAGTGCGGGGACAGCGGGTAATCAGCCCCAGCATTTT. Its translation: CASAGTAGNQPQHF.

The genes are TRBV29-1 and TRBJ2-2; TRBD2 matches 10 bases. Germline V gene data show CDR1 as SQVTM and CDR2 as ANQGSEA. V was clipped by 7 bases and J by 3 bases; unmatched bases: 20. The CDR3 extends over 19 amino acids. CDR3 coding DNA: TGCAGCGCTAGGGGGAGGACGCTAGCGGGAGAAGGATACACCGGGGAGCTGTTTTTT. This translates into CSARGRTLAGEGYTGELFF.

The CDR3 bases are TGTGCTAGTGGTTTGGGGACAGGGCACTACAATGAGCAGTTCTTC. Protein sequence: CASGLGTGHYNEQFF. The chain carries TRBV12-5 and TRBJ2-1; 8 bases are a match to TRBD1. V lost 1 base and J lost 3; bases outside the gene matches: 2. From germline, CDR1 is LGHNT and CDR2 FRNRAP. This CDR3 has 15 amino acids.

The genes are TRBV28 and TRBJ1-2, with D perhaps matching TRBD1 (6 bases). Germline-derived CDR1 and CDR2 are MDHEN and SYDVKM. Trimming cost V 8 bases and J 7 bases, with 14 bases left between them. This CDR3 is built from 12 residues. The CDR3 DNA sequence: TGTGCCAGCGGGGTTGTGGGGGCTGGCTACACCTTC. Residues: CASGVVGAGYTF.

This clone was counted a few times. CDR3 DNA sequence: TGTGCCAGTAAGGAGGATGGCTACACCTTC. Encoded protein: CASKEDGYTF. The V and J genes are TRBV19 and TRBJ1-2, with D hard to call. The length of the CDR3 is 10 residues. CDR1 is LNHDA and CDR2 is SQIVND in the germline V gene (reference sequence). With 7 bases removed from V and 6 bases from J, the gap between germline ends came to 6 bases.

The chain uses TRBV29-1 and TRBJ2-5; D is perhaps TRBD1 (5 bases). The CDR3 has 12 residues. Germline assignment: CDR1 SQVTM and CDR2 ANQGSEA. The V end was cut by 5 bases, the J end by 5 bases, with 12 bases between. The CDR3 coding sequence is TGCAGCGTTTTCGCAGGGTCTGAGACCCAGTACTTC. Its translation: CSVFAGSETQYF.

The sample holds a few counts of this clone. The rearrangement joins TRBV9 to TRBJ1-3; 7 nucleotides align to TRBD1. The V and J ends lost 4 bases and 0 bases, in that order; junction bases with no gene match: 4. This CDR3 comprises 15 residues. Germline lookup yields CDR1 SGDLS and CDR2 YYNGEE. The CDR3 here is CASSSTGVSGNTIYF. The DNA of the CDR3 is TGTGCCAGCAGCAGCACAGGGGTCTCTGGAAACACCATATATTTT.

This clone has a handful of counts. The chain employs TRBV2 and TRBJ2-7, with D perhaps being TRBD1 or TRBD2 (6 bases each). V dropped 3 bases and J dropped 5 bases, with 14 bases sitting between them. Germline CDR1 reads SNHLY; CDR2 reads FYNNEI. The CDR3 is 14 residues long. CDR3 sequence reads: CASSDGGRVNEQYF. As DNA, the CDR3 is TGTGCCAGCAGTGATGGGGGGCGCGTCAACGAGCAGTACTTC.

The V call is TRBV6-4, the J call TRBJ1-5, with TRBD1 matching 9 bases. V was pared by 5 bases and J by 0 bases, with 5 bases of the junction left unmatched. Germline-derived CDR1 and CDR2 are MRHNA and SNTAGT. The CDR3 covers 16 residues. CDR3 in DNA: TGTGCCAGCAGTTCGAGGACAGGGGATAGCAATCAGCCCCAGCATTTT. Translating gives CASSSRTGDSNQPQHF.

This rearrangement joins TRBV10-2 to TRBJ2-7; D is perhaps TRBD2 (6 bases). The V gene lost 6 bases and the J gene lost 5 bases, with 14 bases spanning the gap. CDR1 and CDR2 (germline): WSHSY, SAAADI. The CDR3 extends over 13 amino acids. This CDR3 is CASRGGLSDEQYF. DNA for the CDR3: TGCGCCAGCAGGGGGGGATTAAGTGACGAGCAGTACTTC.

The CDR3 coding sequence is TGTGCCTGGTCACAGGGAATGAAGACCCAGTACTTC. Protein product: CAWSQGMKTQYF. The chain couples TRBV30 to TRBJ2-5; D is perhaps TRBD1 (6 bases). V was trimmed by 5 bases and J by 6 bases, leaving 13 bases between them. CDR1 is GTSNPN, CDR2 SVGIG, per germline (reference sequence). The CDR3 has 12 residues.

V is TRBV28 and J is TRBJ1-2; no reliable D call. This CDR3 is built from 14 residues. CDR1 MDHEN and CDR2 SYDVKM come from the germline V gene. The V and J ends lost 3 bases and 8 bases respectively, with 16 bases between them. Here the CDR3 DNA reads TGTGCCAGCAGTTTGTATCAGACTTTGTCGGGCTACACCTTC. This translates into CASSLYQTLSGYTF.

This clone has only a few counts. V usage is TRBV27 and J usage is TRBJ2-7; a weak D match, TRBD1 (6 bases). This CDR3 contains 13 residues. V gave up 8 bases and J gave up 10 bases, with 21 bases separating them. Per germline, CDR1 MNHEY and CDR2 SMNVEV (reference sequence). The CDR3 loop reads CASRRTEETQQYF. Written as DNA, the CDR3 is TGTGCCAGCCGAAGGACAGAGGAAACCCAACAGTACTTC.

V and J are TRBV19 and TRBJ1-2; D is possibly TRBD1 (5 bases). The CDR3 contains 16 residues. V dropped 6 bases and J dropped 1 base, with 18 bases sitting between them. Germline V CDR1 and CDR2: LNHDA, SQIVND (reference sequence). The CDR3 here is CASSPIQGFGNYGYTF. CDR3 bases: TGTGCCAGTAGCCCAATCCAGGGTTTCGGTAACTATGGCTACACCTTC.

This chain connects TRBV7-3 to TRBJ2-2, with TRBD2 matching 8 bases. V shed 5 bases and J 7 bases; nucleotides not matched to a gene: 6. The CDR3 is 14 amino acids. The germline V gene encodes CDR1 SGHTA and CDR2 FQGTGA. The CDR3 reads CASSAGLGSGELFF. CDR3 nucleotide sequence: TGTGCCAGCAGCGCGGGACTAGGGAGCGGGGAGCTGTTTTTT. The full variable domain, completed using reference TRBV7-3 and TRBJ2-2, is GAGVSQTPSNKVTEKGKYVELRCDPISGHTALYWYRQSLGQGPEFLIYFQGTGAADDSGLPNDRFFAVRPEGSVSTLKIQRTERGDSAVYLCASSAGLGSGELFFGEGSRLTVL.

The gene calls are TRBV18 and TRBJ1-4; no definite D call. Deletions cut 2 bases from V and 8 bases from J, with 9 bases between. CDR1 and CDR2 from the germline V gene are KGHSH and LQKENI. The CDR3 is 13 residues long. The CDR3, as DNA: TGTGCCAGCTCACCAGGGGTGCACGAAAAACTGTTTTTT. The encoded protein is CASSPGVHEKLFF.

This chain connects TRBV21-1 to TRBJ1-5. TRBV21-1 is designated a pseudogene. The CDR3 has 11 residues. The CDR3: CVGPSNQPQHF. The DNA for the CDR3 is TGTGTCGGGCCTAGCAATCAGCCCCAGCATTTT.

The chain is built from TRBV18 and TRBJ2-3; TRBD1 aligns across 8 bases. The germline V gene has CDR1 KGHSH and CDR2 LQKENI. J gave up 13 bases and V 2 bases, and 8 bases lay outside the gene matches. The CDR3 covers 13 residues. CDR3 DNA: TGTGCCAGCTCACCAGCTATTGACAGGGGAAAGTATTTT. Protein: CASSPAIDRGKYF.

The chain is built from TRBV12-5 and TRBJ2-5, with a possible D match to TRBD1 (5 bases). CDR1 is LGHNT, CDR2 FRNRAP, per germline. This CDR3 has 14 amino acids. V gave up 11 bases and J gave up 2 bases, with 18 bases separating them. In DNA, the CDR3 is TGTGCTGGGGCTCCTTCGACGGAGCAAGAGACCCAGTACTTC. It yields the protein CAGAPSTEQETQYF.

This clone was observed a handful of times. The CDR3 is CASSLKAGLSYEQYF. Written as DNA, the CDR3 is TGTGCCAGCAGCTTAAAGGCAGGGCTCTCCTACGAGCAGTACTTC. This chain links TRBV7-3 with TRBJ2-7; D is perhaps TRBD1 (5 bases). V gave up 1 base and J gave up 0 bases, with 10 bases separating them. The length of the CDR3 is 15 residues. CDR1 is SGHTA and CDR2 is FQGTGA in the germline V gene.

This clone was detected only once. The J gene is TRBJ1-5, the V gene TRBV27, with D hard to call. CDR1 is MNHEY, CDR2 SMNVEV, per germline (reference sequence). The germline V and J ends were trimmed by 6 bases and 4 bases, with 13 bases remaining between them. The CDR3 has 14 amino acids. The CDR3 nucleotides read TGTGCCAGCAGAGTAAGGGTGGGAAATCAGCCCCAGCATTTT. It specifies CASRVRVGNQPQHF.

DNA of the CDR3: TGTGCCAGCTCAGAGGGACAGATCTACGAGCAGTACTTC. It is translated as CASSEGQIYEQYF. V usage is TRBV18 and J usage is TRBJ2-7; 7 nucleotides agree with TRBD1. Germline V gene lookup returns CDR1 KGHSH and CDR2 LQKENI. The CDR3 spans 13 residues. V gave up 5 bases and J gave up 3 bases; unmatched junction bases: 4. Variable domain in full (rest from reference TRBV18 and TRBJ2-7): NAGVMQNPRHLVRRRGQEARLRCSPMKGHSHVYWYRQLPEEGLKFMVYLQKENIIDESGMPKERFSAEFPKEGPSILRIQQVVRGDSAAYFCASSEGQIYEQYFGPGTRLTVT.

The chain carries TRBV28 and TRBJ2-1; tentative D call: TRBD2 (6 bases). Germline-derived CDR1 and CDR2 are MDHEN and SYDVKM. The CDR3 sequence is 14 residues long. Trimming pared 7 bases from V and 0 bases from J, leaving 10 bases between. The CDR3 sequence is CASIGAGSYNEQFF. The DNA for the CDR3 is TGTGCCAGCATAGGAGCGGGCTCCTACAATGAGCAGTTCTTC.

The rearrangement uses TRBV18 and TRBJ2-4; possibly TRBD1 or TRBD2 for D (5 bases each). CDR3 size: 14 residues. Germline V gene lookup returns CDR1 KGHSH and CDR2 LQKENI. Trimming stripped 5 bases from V and 10 bases from J, with 18 bases between. CDR3 bases: TGTGCCAGCTCATCCACCTTTCGGGACCCTATTCAGTACTTC. Protein: CASSSTFRDPIQYF.